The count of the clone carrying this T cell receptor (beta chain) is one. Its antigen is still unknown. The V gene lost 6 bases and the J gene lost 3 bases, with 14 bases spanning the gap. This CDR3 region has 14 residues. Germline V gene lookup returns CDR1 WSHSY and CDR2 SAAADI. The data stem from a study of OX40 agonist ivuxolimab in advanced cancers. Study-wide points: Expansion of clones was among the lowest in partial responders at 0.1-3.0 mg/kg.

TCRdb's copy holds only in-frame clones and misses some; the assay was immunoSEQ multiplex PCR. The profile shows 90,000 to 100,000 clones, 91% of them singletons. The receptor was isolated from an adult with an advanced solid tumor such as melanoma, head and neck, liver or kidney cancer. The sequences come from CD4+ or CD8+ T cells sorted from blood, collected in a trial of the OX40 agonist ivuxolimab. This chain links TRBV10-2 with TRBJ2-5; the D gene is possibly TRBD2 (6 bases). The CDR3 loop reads CASRDGGAEETQYF. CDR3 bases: TGCGCCAGCAGGGATGGAGGGGCGGAAGAGACCCAGTACTTC.